This is a list of T cell receptor beta chains from one sample in a study of blood T cell repertoires in COVID-19. Measured with immunoSEQ multiplex PCR; TCRdb has only the in-frame clones, and not every one. The data hold 120,000 to 150,000 clones, with 79% observed a single time. Sequenced: peripheral blood. The receptors here all came from a man aged 45 to 65 with active or convalescent COVID-19. Both conserved end residues are trimmed from each CDR3.

J,V,length,CDR3
TRBJ2-6,TRBV19,15,ASSTSAGGNGANVLT
TRBJ1-5,TRBV28,12,ASSWGRAYQPQH
TRBJ2-1,TRBV20-1,16,SASFSGRALGVYNEQF
TRBJ1-1,TRBV27,13,ASSLVAGAGTEAF
TRBJ2-7,TRBV5-6,13,ASSATTGGEYEQY
TRBJ2-1,TRBV29-1,11,SVDTSGRGEQF
TRBJ1-1,TRBV2,12,ASRTGREGTEAF
TRBJ1-2,TRBV2,12,ASSPDRGPYGYT
TRBJ1-5,TRBV6-6,15,ASSPNDHSGYSQPQH
TRBJ2-7,TRBV28,12,ASSLALLAYEQY
TRBJ2-7,TRBV5-5,13,ASLGRTSGTYEQY
TRBJ2-1,TRBV5-1,21,ASSFRREGSGTYTTLRDNEQF
TRBJ2-5,TRBV7-9,11,ASSLGGMETQY
TRBJ2-3,TRBV5-1,13,ASWLAGGNTDTQY